Listed here are 16 T cell receptor beta chains from one sample, sequenced in a study of control samples from healthy donors and cancer patients. Data came from immunoSEQ multiplex PCR; TCRdb stores just in-frame clones and leaves some out. Altogether 50,000 or so clones are present, 85% to 95% being singletons, with the ten largest covering 20% to 30%. The sample taken for sequencing was PBMCs. All receptors come from a woman between 45 and 65 years old with head and neck cancer.

V gene TRBV28 combines with J gene TRBJ1-2; D possibly corresponds to TRBD1 (6 bases). The germline V gene has CDR1 MDHEN and CDR2 SYDVKM. CDR3 length equals 17 residues. V dropped 6 bases and J dropped 3 bases, with 23 bases sitting between them. The CDR3 is CASRDSTGAQHYYGYTF. As DNA, the CDR3 is TGTGCCAGCAGAGATTCGACGGGGGCGCAGCACTACTATGGCTACACCTTC.

This rearrangement joins TRBV6-5 to TRBJ1-5, with no clear D. The V end lost 5 bases, the J end lost 2 bases, and 7 bases lay between the germline ends. This CDR3 contains 13 residues. CDR1 MNHEY and CDR2 SVGAGI come from the germline V gene. This CDR3 is CASSQVGNQPQHF. Written as DNA, the CDR3 is TGTGCCAGCAGTCAGGTGGGCAATCAGCCCCAGCATTTT.

The chain employs TRBV7-9 and TRBJ1-1; D is perhaps TRBD1 (6 bases). The CDR3 length is 12 residues. Germline lookup yields CDR1 SEHNR and CDR2 FQNEAQ (reference sequence). The germline V and J ends were trimmed by 5 bases and 11 bases, with 15 bases remaining between them. The CDR3 sequence is CASSPGASQAFF. CDR3 in DNA: TGTGCCAGCAGCCCGGGGGCCAGTCAGGCTTTCTTT.

This clone was observed a single time. V usage is TRBV5-4 and J usage is TRBJ2-1; D is perhaps TRBD1 or TRBD2 (5 bases each). This CDR3 is built from 17 residues. Germline CDR1 and CDR2: SGHNT and YYREEE (reference sequence). Deletions cut 0 bases from V and 6 bases from J, with 19 bases between. CDR3 nucleotide sequence: TGTGCCAGCAGCTTGGATTTGGGGACGGCGGACGGCAATGAGCAGTTCTTC. This encodes CASSLDLGTADGNEQFF.

The chain recombines TRBV30 with TRBJ1-2; 10 nucleotides line up with TRBD1. Per the germline V gene, CDR1 is GTSNPN and CDR2 is SVGIG (reference sequence). The CDR3 spans 14 residues. V lost 3 bases to trimming and J lost 6 bases; unmatched junction nucleotides: 7. CDR3 amino acids: CAWRTRDRGDGYTF. DNA for the CDR3: TGTGCCTGGAGGACCCGGGACAGGGGCGATGGCTACACCTTC.

J is TRBJ2-1 and V is TRBV4-3; D ambiguous. Trimming took 4 bases from V and 2 from J, leaving 18 bases between them. In germline, CDR1 is LGHNA, CDR2 YSLEER. The CDR3 is 17 amino acids. In nucleotides, the CDR3 is TGCGCCAGCAGCCTGACTGTCGACTTCCTTACCTACAATGAGCAGTTCTTC. It codes for CASSLTVDFLTYNEQFF.

V usage is TRBV11-2 and J usage is TRBJ2-3; the D is unclear. V gave up 1 base and J gave up 8 bases, with 10 bases separating them. Germline CDR1 is SGHAT and CDR2 is FQNNGV. This CDR3 has 13 amino acids. In nucleotides, the CDR3 is TGTGCCAGCAGCTTAGGAGAGAGAGGTACGCAGTATTTT. It encodes CASSLGERGTQYF.

V and J are TRBV5-1 and TRBJ2-3; D not certain. Between the trimmed V and J ends, which lost 0 bases and 3 bases, there was a span of 8 bases. The CDR3 sequence is 14 residues long. The germline V gene has CDR1 SGHRS and CDR2 YFSETQ. The CDR3 protein is CASSLVPDTDTQYF. The DNA for the CDR3 is TGCGCCAGCAGCTTGGTGCCGGATACAGATACGCAGTATTTT.

This sequence joins TRBV3-1 (or the pseudogene TRBV3-2) and TRBJ1-6; 9 bases line up with TRBD1. With V trimmed by 4 bases and J by 8 bases, 3 bases remained unmatched. The CDR3 has 14 amino acids. Germline V lookup: CDR1 LGHDT, CDR2 YNNKEL (reference sequence). This chain's CDR3 is CASSRRQGDSPLHF. The CDR3 DNA follows: TGTGCCAGCAGCCGGCGACAGGGGGATTCACCCCTCCACTTT.

This sequence joins TRBV2 and TRBJ1-5, with D perhaps TRBD1 (6 bases). The germline gives CDR1 SNHLY, CDR2 FYNNEI. Trimming took 3 bases from V and 0 from J, leaving 6 bases between them. CDR3 size: 14 residues. The CDR3, as DNA: TGTGCCAGCAGTGACAGGGGTAGCAATCAGCCCCAGCATTTT. It specifies CASSDRGSNQPQHF.

The chain recombines TRBV7-9 with TRBJ2-7; 10 nucleotides match TRBD1. Germline CDR1 reads SEHNR; CDR2 reads FQNEAQ (reference sequence). This CDR3 spans 16 amino acids. The V and J ends lost 5 bases and 7 bases, in that order; junction bases with no gene match: 14. The CDR3: CASSAWGQGPGWEQYF. As DNA, the CDR3 is TGTGCCAGCAGCGCTTGGGGACAGGGGCCTGGATGGGAGCAGTACTTC.

The chain is built from TRBV2 and TRBJ1-4, with D maybe TRBD1 (5 bases). Germline-derived CDR1 and CDR2 are SNHLY and FYNNEI. This CDR3 region has 11 residues. Trimming left V 5 bases short and J 7 bases short, with 5 bases between. The CDR3 DNA is TGTGCCAGCAGTACAGGTGAAAAACTGTTTTTT. As protein: CASSTGEKLFF.

J is TRBJ1-6 and V is TRBV6-6; the match to TRBD1 covers 8 bases. With 5 bases clipped from V and 7 bases from J, the junction kept 7 bases outside the gene matches. The CDR3 extends over 15 amino acids. From germline, CDR1 is MNHNY and CDR2 SVGAGI (reference sequence). The CDR3 loop is CASSHDRGINSPLHF. CDR3 sequence (DNA): TGTGCCAGCAGTCACGACAGGGGAATAAATTCACCCCTCCACTTT.

This clone was found once. In DNA form, the CDR3 reads TGTGCCAGCAGCTTAGGCGATTACGAGCAGTACTTC. Amino acid sequence: CASSLGDYEQYF. The chain has TRBV7-9 and TRBJ2-7; D gene uncertain. CDR3 size: 12 residues. Germline values: CDR1 SEHNR, CDR2 FQNEAQ (reference sequence). V dropped 1 base and J dropped 4 bases, with 5 bases sitting between them.

J is TRBJ1-3 and V is TRBV14; D may be TRBD1 (5 bases). The germline gives CDR1 SGHDN, CDR2 FVKESK. CDR3 size: 15 residues. V lost 4 bases and J 0 bases, leaving 10 bases between the germline ends. The CDR3 sequence: CASSLSGHSGNTIYF. The DNA of the CDR3 is TGTGCCAGCAGCCTTTCGGGGCACTCTGGAAACACCATATATTTT. Using reference TRBV14 and TRBJ1-3 for the parts outside the CDR3, the full variable domain is EAGVTQFPSHSVIEKGQTVTLRCDPISGHDNLYWYRRVMGKEIKFLLHFVKESKQDESGMPNNRFLAERTGGTYSTLKVQPAELEDSGVYFCASSLSGHSGNTIYFGEGSWLTVV.

This sequence joins TRBV18 and TRBJ1-2, with D unresolved. The germline V gene has CDR1 KGHSH and CDR2 LQKENI. Trimming removed 2 bases at V and 4 bases at J, with 14 bases between. The CDR3 loop spans 15 amino acids. The CDR3 DNA reads TGTGCCAGCTCACCAAGTCAGGACGCCGGCTATGGCTACACCTTC. It is translated as CASSPSQDAGYGYTF.